The clone carrying this T cell receptor (beta chain) showed up just a few times. What it binds is not known. The record originates from a study of T cells in Graves' hyperthyroidism and ophthalmopathy. Study-wide findings and caveats: In validation, the model predicted ophthalmopathy. These predictions came a median about 6 months before onset.

What was amplified from RNA transcripts were TCR beta CDR3 regions. When the TCR CDR3 underwent first-round RT-PCR, the HTBI primer set was used. TCRdb processed the multiplex PCR reads anew with MiXCR; each CDR3 protein has one entry. The sample gives around 350,000 distinct CDR3 sequences, roughly 15% of which show up once; approximately 19% is in the top ten. Trimming cost V 0 bases and J 4 bases; bases outside gene matches: 12. This CDR3 has 18 amino acids. In germline, CDR1 is MGHRA, CDR2 YSYEKL. The sample was blood. The TCR originated in a woman in her fifties or sixties with Graves' ophthalmopathy. V and J are TRBV4-1 and TRBJ2-4; 7 bases agree with TRBD2. The CDR3: CASSQERVREAQKNIQYF. For the CDR3, the DNA is TGCGCCAGCAGCCAAGAACGGGTCCGGGAGGCCCAAAAAAACATTCAGTACTTC.